Shown below are 14 T cell receptor beta chains from a single sample sequenced in a study of chemoradiotherapy in HPV16-positive cancers. TCRdb keeps only in-frame clones here, not all; method: immunoSEQ multiplex PCR. Of fewer than 25,000 clones in the sample, roughly 89% were seen once. Sample: blood, taken from a patient who underwent chemoradiotherapy. The receptors were gathered from a human donor with HPV-associated anogenital cancer.

V and J are TRBV25-1 and TRBJ2-3; D is undetermined. Trimming removed 7 bases from V and 5 bases from J, with 16 bases in between. Per germline, CDR1 MGHDK and CDR2 SYGVNS. The CDR3 is made up of 14 amino acids. In nucleotides, the CDR3 is TGTGCCAGCACCCCGTGGGGAAAACAAGATACGCAGTATTTT. Its translation: CASTPWGKQDTQYF.

The V call is TRBV27, the J call TRBJ1-5; D gene unclear. V dropped 2 bases and J dropped 1 base, with 9 bases sitting between them. The length of the CDR3 is 15 residues. In germline, CDR1 is MNHEY, CDR2 SMNVEV (reference sequence). CDR3 nucleotides: TGTGCCAGCAGTTTAGGTGGCTTCAGCAATCAGCCCCAGCATTTT. Translation: CASSLGGFSNQPQHF.

This clone appeared a single time. V and J are TRBV7-8 and TRBJ1-5; D unresolved. Germline values: CDR1 SGHVS, CDR2 FQNEAQ. The CDR3 runs to 16 residues. Trimming removed 0 bases at V and 0 bases at J, with 9 bases between. The CDR3 reads CASSLASRISNQPQHF. CDR3 nucleotides: TGTGCCAGCAGCTTAGCGTCACGGATTAGCAATCAGCCCCAGCATTTT.

In this sample, this clone turned up once. The chain joins TRBV6-1 to TRBJ1-5; the D gene is possibly TRBD1 (5 bases). From germline, CDR1 is MNHNS and CDR2 SASEGT. The CDR3 loop spans 15 amino acids. V lost 5 bases and J 9 bases, leaving 20 bases between the germline ends. CDR3 in amino acids: CASSLDSPALGPQHF. Here the CDR3 DNA reads TGTGCCAGCAGTCTCGACAGTCCCGCCTTAGGGCCCCAGCATTTT.

The rearrangement uses TRBV4-3 and TRBJ2-2; unclear D gene. V was trimmed by 0 bases and J by 2 bases, leaving 7 bases between them. The length of the CDR3 is 15 residues. Per the germline V gene, CDR1 is LGHNA and CDR2 is YSLEER. As DNA, the CDR3 is TGCGCCAGCAGCCAAGAGGGCACTAACACCGGGGAGCTGTTTTTT. Amino acid sequence: CASSQEGTNTGELFF.

The CDR3 coding sequence is TGTGCCAGCAGCTTGACAGGGCTGACCGGGGAGCTGTTTTTT. Translation: CASSLTGLTGELFF. The V and J genes are TRBV7-9 and TRBJ2-2; 7 bases line up with TRBD1. V shed 3 bases and J 5 bases; nucleotides not matched to a gene: 3. CDR1 and CDR2 from the germline V gene are SEHNR and FQNEAQ (reference sequence). The CDR3 length is 14 residues.

This chain links TRBV6-1 with TRBJ2-7, with D perhaps given as TRBD1 or TRBD2 (6 bases each). V lost 0 bases and J 3 bases, leaving 15 bases between the germline ends. CDR1 is MNHNS, CDR2 SASEGT, per germline. This CDR3 has 16 amino acids. As DNA, the CDR3 is TGTGCCAGCAGTGAAGCGGCCGGGGGCGGTATCTACGAGCAGTACTTC. It specifies CASSEAAGGGIYEQYF.

This sequence joins TRBV9 and TRBJ2-7; D perhaps matches TRBD2 (5 bases). Germline V gene sequence: CDR1 SGDLS, CDR2 YYNGEE. V was trimmed by 0 bases and J by 1 base, leaving 11 bases between them. This CDR3 spans 15 amino acids. DNA of the CDR3: TGTGCCAGCAGCGTAGTCGCGGGTTCTTCCTACGAGCAGTACTTC. Protein product: CASSVVAGSSYEQYF. The full variable domain, with the rest looked up from reference TRBV9 and TRBJ2-7, is DSGVTQTPKHLITATGQRVTLRCSPRSGDLSVYWYQQSLDQGLQFLIQYYNGEERAKGNILERFSAQQFPDLHSELNLSSLELGDSALYFCASSVVAGSSYEQYFGPGTRLTVT.

J is TRBJ1-1 and V is TRBV29-1, with D uncertain. Per the germline V gene, CDR1 is SQVTM and CDR2 is ANQGSEA. The CDR3 has 13 amino acids. The V gene lost 0 bases and the J gene lost 4 bases, with 9 bases spanning the gap. The CDR3 loop is CSVEDPAATEAFF. The DNA of the CDR3 is TGCAGCGTTGAAGATCCCGCGGCCACTGAAGCTTTCTTT.

The chain couples TRBV2 to TRBJ2-3; no clear D gene. The V end lost 6 bases, the J end lost 6 bases, and 7 bases lay between the germline ends. CDR1 and CDR2 from the germline V gene are SNHLY and FYNNEI. The CDR3 has 11 residues. The DNA of the CDR3 is TGTGCCAGCAGATTGGGGGATACGCAGTATTTT. It yields the protein CASRLGDTQYF.

The gene calls are TRBV5-7 and TRBJ2-7, with TRBD2 as a possible D gene (5 bases). TRBV5-7 is noted as an ORF with a role that remains uncertain. This CDR3 comprises 16 residues. The V end lost 3 bases, the J end lost 5 bases, and 21 bases lay between the germline ends. CDR3: CASSSRSAPESHEQYF. Written as DNA, the CDR3 is TGTGCCAGCAGCTCCCGTAGCGCGCCGGAGAGCCACGAGCAGTACTTC.

The V gene is TRBV6-1, the J gene TRBJ1-3, with TRBD1 as a possible D gene (5 bases). Trimming cost V 1 base and J 3 bases, with 10 bases left between them. The CDR3 spans 15 residues. CDR1 and CDR2 from the germline V gene are MNHNS and SASEGT. The CDR3 bases are TGTGCCAGCAGTGAAGGGCAGGGTGATGGAAACACCATATATTTT. Translating it yields CASSEGQGDGNTIYF.

This clone has a single count. V and J are TRBV7-2 and TRBJ2-5, with 8 bases identical to TRBD1. Germline V gene data show CDR1 as SGHTA and CDR2 as FQGNSA. V gave up 4 bases and J gave up 6 bases; unmatched junction bases: 10. CDR3 length: 15 amino acids. Written as DNA, the CDR3 is TGTGCCAGCAGCTCTCGGACAGGGCCTGCGAAGACCCAGTACTTC. Residues: CASSSRTGPAKTQYF.

This clone came up once. CDR3 in amino acids: CSVEDPTGISTDTQYF. CDR3 nucleotides: TGCAGCGTTGAAGATCCGACAGGAATTAGCACAGATACGCAGTATTTT. The chain couples TRBV29-1 to TRBJ2-3, with a tentative D call TRBD1 (6 bases). This CDR3 has 16 residues. Germline CDR1 and CDR2: SQVTM and ANQGSEA. The V and J ends lost 0 bases and 0 bases respectively, with 13 bases between them.